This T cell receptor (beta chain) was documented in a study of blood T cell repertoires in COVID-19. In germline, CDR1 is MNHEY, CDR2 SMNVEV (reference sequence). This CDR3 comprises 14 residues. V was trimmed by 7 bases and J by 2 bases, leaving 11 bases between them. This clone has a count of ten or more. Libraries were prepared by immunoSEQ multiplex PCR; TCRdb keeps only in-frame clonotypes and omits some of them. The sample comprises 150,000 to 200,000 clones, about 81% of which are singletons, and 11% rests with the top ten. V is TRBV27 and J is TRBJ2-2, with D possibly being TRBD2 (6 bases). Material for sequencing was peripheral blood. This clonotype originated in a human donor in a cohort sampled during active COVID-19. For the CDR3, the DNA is TGTGCCAGCAACATAGCGGAAAACACCGGGGAGCTGTTTTTT. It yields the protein CASNIAENTGELFF.